The 21 T cell receptor beta chains reported below all come from one sample, sequenced in a study of T-cell reconstitution after alpha-beta-depleted transplantation in children. This sample's TCRbeta library carried unique molecular identifier barcodes. MiXCR, applied by TCRdb to the PCR reads, yields one record per CDR3 protein. The sample consists of a few hundred thousand distinct CDR3 sequences, 25% to 30% of them appearing once. The sequenced sample was PBMCs, obtained before TCRalphabeta/CD19-depleted stem cell transplant. The source is a boy in the first two years of life with Wiskott-Aldrich syndrome, due to receive a stem cell transplant.

This clonotype has more than one count but fewer than ten. This chain links TRBV28 with TRBJ2-2, with D maybe TRBD1 (6 bases). Trimming cost V 3 bases and J 6 bases, with 14 bases left between them. Germline lookup yields CDR1 MDHEN and CDR2 SYDVKM. The CDR3 length is 15 residues. DNA for the CDR3: TGTGCCAGCAGTTTTTGGGGGCCCGGTTCCGGGGAGCTGTTTTTT. Amino acid sequence: CASSFWGPGSGELFF.

V and J are TRBV20-1 and TRBJ1-2, with unresolved D. There are 12 residues in the CDR3. V gave up 2 bases and J gave up 4 bases, with 8 bases separating them. Germline CDR1 is DFQATT and CDR2 is SNEGSKA (reference sequence). The CDR3 region has the DNA TGCAGTGCTAGAAACAGTGGCTATGGCTACACCTTC. Translated: CSARNSGYGYTF.

This clonotype occurred a few times. The chain recombines TRBV30 with TRBJ1-5, with TRBD1 identical over 9 bases. Germline CDR1 is GTSNPN and CDR2 is SVGIG (reference sequence). V lost 5 bases to trimming and J lost 3 bases; unmatched junction nucleotides: 2. CDR3 size: 13 residues. The CDR3 loop is CAWGQGINQPQHF. In DNA form, the CDR3 reads TGTGCCTGGGGACAGGGGATCAATCAGCCCCAGCATTTT.

This chain connects TRBV7-9 to TRBJ2-1, with 9 bases fitting TRBD2. This CDR3 has 15 amino acids. Germline CDR1 reads SEHNR; CDR2 reads FQNEAQ (reference sequence). V dropped 2 bases and J dropped 4; count of bases not matched to a gene: 3. CDR3: CASSLYLAGYNEQFF. CDR3 sequence (DNA): TGTGCCAGCAGCTTATATCTAGCGGGGTACAATGAGCAGTTCTTC.

This clonotype was counted a few times. V and J are TRBV29-1 and TRBJ1-2; a weak D match, TRBD1 (5 bases). The CDR3 has 13 amino acids. CDR1 SQVTM and CDR2 ANQGSEA come from the germline V gene. V lost 0 bases to trimming and J lost 7 bases, with 12 bases between them. The DNA for the CDR3 is TGCAGCGTTGAAGATCTTCAGGGCGGTGGCTACACCTTC. It yields the protein CSVEDLQGGGYTF.

The chain employs TRBV5-1 and TRBJ2-1; 7 bases map to TRBD2. Germline V gene data show CDR1 as SGHRS and CDR2 as YFSETQ. J lost 4 bases, V lost 1 base, and 8 bases had no gene match. CDR3 size: 16 residues. The CDR3: CASSLWREKVYNEQFF. The CDR3 DNA reads as TGCGCCAGCAGCTTGTGGCGGGAGAAAGTATACAATGAGCAGTTCTTC.

In its sample, this clonotype was seen many times. The V gene is TRBV15, the J gene TRBJ2-1, with D tentatively TRBD1 or TRBD2 (5 bases each). CDR3 size: 14 residues. CDR1 LNHNV and CDR2 YYDKDF come from the germline V gene (reference sequence). The V end was cut by 3 bases, the J end by 9 bases, with 15 bases between. The CDR3 region is CATSSYGGRAEQFF. CDR3 coding DNA: TGTGCCACCAGCAGCTATGGGGGTAGGGCTGAGCAGTTCTTC.

The V and J genes are TRBV6-1 and TRBJ2-1, with D maybe TRBD2 (6 bases). The CDR3 totals 17 residues. The germline V gene has CDR1 MNHNS and CDR2 SASEGT. The V end lost 6 bases, the J end lost 0 bases, and 18 bases lay between the germline ends. The CDR3 nucleotides read TGTGCCAGCAGGTGGGGAGGAGCGCCTTCCTCCTACAATGAGCAGTTCTTC. It encodes CASRWGGAPSSYNEQFF.

The V gene is TRBV20-1, the J gene TRBJ2-1; possible D gene TRBD2, 6 bases. Germline CDR1 and CDR2: DFQATT and SNEGSKA (reference sequence). The V and J ends lost 7 bases and 7 bases respectively, with 11 bases between them. The CDR3 contains 11 residues. CDR3 sequence (DNA): TGCAGTGTTCATAGCGGAAATGAGCAGTTCTTC. It translates to CSVHSGNEQFF.

The rearrangement links TRBV5-1 to TRBJ2-7; possibly TRBD1 for D (5 bases). Germline loops: CDR1 SGHRS, CDR2 YFSETQ. The CDR3 is 13 amino acids. V was shortened by 5 bases and J by 0 bases, with 9 bases between the two germline ends. CDR3 in DNA: TGCGCCAGCAGTCCAGGGTTCTCCTACGAGCAGTACTTC. This gives the protein CASSPGFSYEQYF.

This clonotype has more than one count but fewer than ten. V usage is TRBV4-2 and J usage is TRBJ2-7; perhaps TRBD2 as D (6 bases). Germline CDR1 is LGHNA and CDR2 is YNFKEQ. The CDR3 covers 17 residues. Trimming shortened V by 0 bases and J by 1 base, and 16 bases separated the two germline ends. CDR3 in amino acids: CASSQDWTGTRSYEQYF. In DNA form, the CDR3 reads TGTGCCAGCAGCCAAGATTGGACCGGGACTCGATCCTACGAGCAGTACTTC.

Comment on this clonotype: One end of the junction varies from germline; a read error may be responsible. The gene calls are TRBV28 and TRBJ1-2; the D gene is possibly TRBD1 (6 bases). CDR1 is MDHEN and CDR2 is SYDVKM in the germline V gene. This CDR3 has 14 amino acids. The CDR3 loop reads CASSLPGAFNGYPF. The CDR3 nucleotides are TGTGCCAGCAGTTTACCGGGGGCGTTTAATGGCTACCCCTTC.

The chain couples TRBV12-3 or TRBV12-4 to TRBJ2-7; D ambiguous. The CDR3 is 14 residues long. The V and J ends lost 6 bases and 2 bases respectively, with 14 bases between them. Here the CDR3 DNA reads TGTGCCAGCAGCCCCGCCCGGCAGACCTACGAGCAGTACTTC. It translates to CASSPARQTYEQYF.

This clonotype has just a few counts. V and J are TRBV11-2 and TRBJ1-4; 7 positions agree with TRBD1. Germline V gene lookup returns CDR1 SGHAT and CDR2 FQNNGV. V dropped 5 bases and J dropped 3; count of bases not matched to a gene: 9. The CDR3 runs 16 residues. The CDR3 is CASSPPPGQPNEKLFF. CDR3 bases: TGTGCCAGCAGCCCGCCTCCGGGACAGCCTAATGAAAAACTGTTTTTT.

Of note for this clonotype: The junction departs from the called germline gene at one end, perhaps through a read error. The chain couples TRBV5-1 to TRBJ2-7, with 9 bases that match TRBD1. Germline values: CDR1 SGHRS, CDR2 YFSETQ. This CDR3 has 13 amino acids. The CDR3 DNA is TGCGCCAGCAGGTTGGACAGGGGCTACGAGCAGTACTTC. Protein sequence: CASRLDRGYEQYF. Variable domain in full (rest from reference TRBV5-1 and TRBJ2-7): KAGVTQTPRYLIKTRGQQVTLSCSPISGHRSVSWYQQTPGQGLQFLFEYFSETQRNKGNFPGRFSGRQFSNSRSEMNVSTLELGDSALYLCASRLDRGYEQYFGPGTRLTVT.

The V call is TRBV5-6, the J call TRBJ2-5; possible D gene TRBD1, 5 bases. The CDR3 sequence is 16 residues long. Germline V lookup: CDR1 SGHDT, CDR2 YYEEEE. V was shortened by 0 bases and J by 0 bases, with 12 bases between the two germline ends. This chain's CDR3 is CASSLVPGSNQETQYF. The CDR3 DNA reads TGTGCCAGCAGCTTGGTCCCAGGGTCCAACCAAGAGACCCAGTACTTC.

This clonotype was detected only a few times. DNA of the CDR3: TGTGCCAGCAGTACCAGCGGGAGGGAAGAGACCCAGTACTTC. This gives the protein CASSTSGREETQYF. This chain links TRBV28 with TRBJ2-5, with 10 positions matching TRBD2. Germline CDR1 reads MDHEN; CDR2 reads SYDVKM. This CDR3 is 14 amino acids long. Unmatched junction bases numbered 3, after V lost 5 bases and J lost 3 bases.

The chain is built from TRBV29-1 and TRBJ1-1, with D perhaps TRBD1 (6 bases). V was trimmed by 2 bases and J by 13 bases, leaving 14 bases between them. CDR1 and CDR2 from the germline V gene are SQVTM and ANQGSEA. The CDR3 has 11 amino acids. DNA of the CDR3: TGCAGCGTTGAATTGGGGGCGCGTGTTTTCTTT. Translation: CSVELGARVFF. Full variable domain (rest looked up from reference TRBV29-1 and TRBJ1-1): SAVISQKPSRDICQRGTSLTIQCQVDSQVTMMFWYRQQPGQSLTLIATANQGSEATYESGFVIDKFPISRPNLTFSTLTVSNMSPEDSSIYLCSVELGARVFFGQGTRLTVV.

There are a few counts of this clonotype. The rearrangement uses TRBV12-3 or TRBV12-4 and TRBJ2-5; weak D call: TRBD2 (5 bases). The length of the CDR3 is 15 residues. V was trimmed by 4 bases and J by 4 bases, leaving 16 bases between them. This CDR3 reads CASSSGLLTRETQYF. The CDR3 DNA reads as TGTGCCAGCAGTTCCGGACTCTTGACAAGAGAGACCCAGTACTTC.

The chain carries TRBV19 and TRBJ2-2, with 14 bases fitting TRBD2. The CDR3 runs to 17 residues. V was clipped by 6 bases and J by 3 bases; unmatched bases: 6. Germline lookup yields CDR1 LNHDA and CDR2 SQIVND (reference sequence). CDR3 loop: CASRATSGRADTGELFF. DNA of the CDR3: TGTGCCAGTAGAGCGACTAGCGGGAGGGCCGACACCGGGGAGCTGTTTTTT. Full variable domain (remainder filled in from reference TRBV19 and TRBJ2-2): DGGITQSPKYLFRKEGQNVTLSCEQNLNHDAMYWYRQDPGQGLRLIYYSQIVNDFQKGDIAEGYSVSREKKESFPLTVTSAQKNPTAFYLCASRATSGRADTGELFFGEGSRLTVL.

This clonotype was recorded a few times. This sequence joins TRBV20-1 and TRBJ2-5; D is possibly TRBD2 (5 bases). Germline CDR1 and CDR2: DFQATT and SNEGSKA (reference sequence). This CDR3 spans 12 amino acids. The CDR3 bases are TGCAGCTGGGTTGGGAGAGGCGAGACCCAGTACTTC. Protein sequence: CSWVGRGETQYF.